A single sample gave rise to the 26 T cell receptor beta chains below, sequenced in a study of CD8 T cells in Susac syndrome. When the RNA was reverse transcribed, random hexamers were used with an input of 0.5 to 1 ug. MiXCR was run by TCRdb on the immunoSEQ multiplex PCR reads, yielding one entry per CDR3 protein. The data show 85,000 to 90,000 distinct CDR3 sequences, roughly 93% seen once. The sample comprised CD8+ T cells from PBMCs. The receptor source for this set is a human donor in good health.

The chain is built from TRBV2 and TRBJ1-2; D is undetermined. The CDR3 totals 13 residues. Trimming took 3 bases from V and 6 from J, leaving 11 bases between them. CDR1 is SNHLY, CDR2 FYNNEI, per germline. The DNA of the CDR3 is TGTGCCAGCAGTGACTCCTACGCAGATGGCTACACCTTC. It translates to CASSDSYADGYTF.

The chain couples TRBV7-9 to TRBJ1-5, with 9 bases aligning to TRBD1. Germline trimming cut 6 bases from V and 9 bases from J; bases unmatched to any gene: 6. CDR1 and CDR2 (germline): SEHNR, FQNEAQ (reference sequence). The CDR3 contains 13 residues. In nucleotides, the CDR3 is TGTGCCAGCAGGTCCGGGACAGGGCTGCCCCAGCATTTT. As protein: CASRSGTGLPQHF.

This clonotype was seen only once. The chain uses TRBV5-1 and TRBJ2-7; possibly TRBD1 or TRBD2 for D (5 bases each). Germline V CDR1 and CDR2: SGHRS, YFSETQ. V was shortened by 1 base and J by 3 bases, with 14 bases between the two germline ends. CDR3 length equals 15 residues. In DNA, the CDR3 is TGCGCCAGCAGCTTGAACTCGGGACCGATCTACGAGCAGTACTTC. Amino acid sequence: CASSLNSGPIYEQYF.

V gene TRBV10-3 combines with J gene TRBJ2-1; either TRBD1 or TRBD2 may fit D (5 bases each). Trimming shortened V by 4 bases and J by 8 bases, and 12 bases separated the two germline ends. This CDR3 contains 13 residues. Germline V CDR1 and CDR2: ENHRY, SYGVKD. The CDR3 sequence is CAISGGREHEQFF. The CDR3 region has the DNA TGTGCCATCAGTGGTGGCAGGGAGCATGAGCAGTTCTTC.

This chain connects TRBV25-1 to TRBJ1-4; TRBD1 might be the D (5 bases). CDR1 MGHDK and CDR2 SYGVNS come from the germline V gene. The CDR3 has 14 amino acids. V lost 0 bases and J 10 bases, leaving 12 bases between the germline ends. The DNA of the CDR3 is TGTGCCAGCAGTGAATATGAGGGGCCGGGAAAACTGTTTTTT. This translates into CASSEYEGPGKLFF.

The chain uses TRBV2 and TRBJ1-5, with a weak D call TRBD1 (5 bases). Trimming took off 4 bases at V and 7 bases at J, with 11 bases between the two ends. CDR1 SNHLY and CDR2 FYNNEI come from the germline V gene. This CDR3 comprises 13 residues. CDR3 sequence reads: CASSVGGTQPQHF. The CDR3 DNA sequence: TGTGCCAGCAGTGTGGGGGGAACCCAGCCCCAGCATTTT. Variable domain in full (rest from reference TRBV2 and TRBJ1-5): EPEVTQTPSHQVTQMGQEVILRCVPISNHLYFYWYRQILGQKVEFLVSFYNNEISEKSEIFDDQFSVERPDGSNFTLKIRSTKLEDSAMYFCASSVGGTQPQHFGDGTRLSIL.

The chain couples TRBV27 to TRBJ1-2; 9 positions agree with TRBD1. The CDR3 is 14 amino acids. Germline V CDR1 and CDR2: MNHEY, SMNVEV (reference sequence). V lost 4 bases, J lost 8 bases, and 8 bases stayed unmatched. The CDR3 DNA reads TGTGCCAGCAGTTCCACAGGGGGCGCACGGGGCTACACCTTC. Its protein is CASSSTGGARGYTF.

The rearrangement uses TRBV19 and TRBJ2-7; tentatively, D is TRBD1 (6 bases). The CDR3 extends over 13 amino acids. Germline V gives CDR1 LNHDA, CDR2 SQIVND (reference sequence). Trimming removed 4 bases at V and 5 bases at J, with 12 bases between. CDR3 loop: CASSSTGSHEQYF. The CDR3 DNA reads TGTGCCAGTAGTAGTACAGGGTCCCACGAGCAGTACTTC.

V gene TRBV29-1 combines with J gene TRBJ2-2; 8 positions agree with TRBD1. With V trimmed by 1 base and J by 4 bases, 2 bases remained unmatched. Germline CDR1 and CDR2: SQVTM and ANQGSEA. There are 14 residues in the CDR3. The CDR3 reads CSVEGQGRTGELFF. The CDR3 DNA sequence: TGCAGCGTTGAAGGACAGGGGCGCACCGGGGAGCTGTTTTTT.

V and J are TRBV5-4 and TRBJ2-4, with D hard to call. Deletions cut 0 bases from V and 0 bases from J, with 10 bases between. This CDR3 contains 16 residues. The V gene's germline CDR1 is SGHNT and CDR2 YYREEE (reference sequence). In nucleotides, the CDR3 is TGTGCCAGCAGCTTGGGGACCTCGATAGCCAAAAACATTCAGTACTTC. The encoded protein is CASSLGTSIAKNIQYF.

The chain couples TRBV6-5 to TRBJ2-5, with TRBD2 identical over 12 bases. Per germline, CDR1 MNHEY and CDR2 SVGAGI. V lost 7 bases and J lost 2; bases outside the gene matches: 5. The CDR3 has 15 amino acids. The CDR3 DNA reads TGTGCCAGCACACCTAGCGGGGGGGCACAAGAGACCCAGTACTTC. Amino acid sequence: CASTPSGGAQETQYF.

The rearrangement joins TRBV7-9 to TRBJ1-6; TRBD1 is a possible D gene (6 bases). Germline assignment: CDR1 SEHNR and CDR2 FQNEAQ (reference sequence). Trimming removed 11 bases at V and 10 bases at J, with 18 bases between. The CDR3 spans 13 residues. In nucleotides, the CDR3 is TGTGCCCTCTGGCAGGGGAGGTCCTCACCCCTCCACTTT. Residues: CALWQGRSSPLHF.

The chain employs TRBV19 and TRBJ2-5, with D perhaps given as TRBD1 or TRBD2 (5 bases each). The CDR3 loop spans 12 amino acids. V was shortened by 11 bases and J by 7 bases, with 17 bases between the two germline ends. CDR1 and CDR2 (germline): LNHDA, SQIVND (reference sequence). Written as DNA, the CDR3 is TGTGCCTCCTTGGACGGGGCGGGGACCCAGTACTTC. Translating it yields CASLDGAGTQYF.

CDR3 region: CAISMGGGEYNEQFF. The DNA for the CDR3 is TGTGCCATCAGTATGGGTGGGGGGGAATACAATGAGCAGTTCTTC. The chain uses TRBV10-3 and TRBJ2-1; 7 positions agree with TRBD2. J gave up 4 bases and V 5 bases, and 8 bases lay outside the gene matches. The CDR3 sequence is 15 residues long. CDR1 is ENHRY, CDR2 SYGVKD, per germline.

The J gene is TRBJ2-7, the V gene TRBV29-1; 9 bases are a match to TRBD1. The CDR3 is made up of 13 amino acids. The junction had 9 bases not matched to a gene; V was cut back by 6 bases and J by 6 bases. Germline V gene data show CDR1 as SQVTM and CDR2 as ANQGSEA. CDR3 protein: CSVPGQGGSEQYF. CDR3 sequence (DNA): TGCAGCGTACCGGGACAGGGTGGTAGCGAGCAGTACTTC.

This chain links TRBV7-9 with TRBJ1-1; D not certain. The ends were cut back, 3 bases at V and 1 base at J, with 12 bases in the middle. Germline loops: CDR1 SEHNR, CDR2 FQNEAQ (reference sequence). The CDR3 is made up of 15 amino acids. CDR3 region: CASSLDLSSNTEAFF. The CDR3 nucleotides read TGTGCCAGCAGCTTGGATTTGTCTTCGAACACTGAAGCTTTCTTT.

The chain links TRBV27 to TRBJ2-6; TRBD1 is a possible D gene (6 bases). This CDR3 contains 16 residues. Deletions cut 0 bases from V and 4 bases from J, with 10 bases between. From germline, CDR1 is MNHEY and CDR2 SMNVEV (reference sequence). The CDR3 is CASSLSGGRGANVLTF. In nucleotides, the CDR3 is TGTGCCAGCAGTTTATCTGGGGGCCGGGGGGCCAACGTCCTGACTTTC.

This chain joins TRBV12-3 or TRBV12-4 and TRBJ2-3; TRBD2 is a possible D gene (6 bases). This CDR3 has 18 amino acids. V gave up 6 bases and J gave up 5 bases, with 27 bases separating them. CDR3 sequence reads: CASRGGISLRPYRDTQYF. CDR3 DNA sequence: TGTGCCAGCAGGGGAGGAATCTCCTTGCGCCCTTACCGAGATACGCAGTATTTT.

The CDR3 nucleotides are TGTGCCAGCAGCCATGGCCGGGACAGGGGTAGAAACACCATATATTTT. It encodes CASSHGRDRGRNTIYF. This sequence joins TRBV3-1 and TRBJ1-3, with TRBD1 matching over 10 bases. This CDR3 has 16 amino acids. The germline V gene has CDR1 LGHDT and CDR2 YNNKEL (reference sequence). Trimming cost V 3 bases and J 5 bases; bases outside gene matches: 7. Variable domain in full (rest from reference TRBV3-1 and TRBJ1-3): DTAVSQTPKYLVTQMGNDKSIKCEQNLGHDTMYWYKQDSKKFLKIMFSYNNKELIINETVPNRFSPKSPDKAHLNLHINSLELGDSAVYFCASSHGRDRGRNTIYFGEGSWLTVV.

This chain links TRBV12-3 or TRBV12-4 with TRBJ2-2, with D unclear. This CDR3 is built from 12 residues. With 3 bases removed from V and 8 bases from J, the gap between germline ends came to 7 bases. The CDR3 nucleotides are TGTGCCAGCAGTTTTCGGATAGGGGAGCTGTTTTTT. Encoded protein: CASSFRIGELFF.

The rearrangement joins TRBV20-1 to TRBJ1-5; TRBD1 agrees at 7 bases. The CDR3 length is 17 residues. Trimming cost V 5 bases and J 0 bases; bases outside gene matches: 13. Germline V gene lookup returns CDR1 DFQATT and CDR2 SNEGSKA (reference sequence). The CDR3 region is CSALRTGGPYSNQPQHF. CDR3 DNA sequence: TGCAGTGCTCTACGGACAGGAGGGCCTTATAGCAATCAGCCCCAGCATTTT.

V gene TRBV20-1 combines with J gene TRBJ2-5; 14 bases are a match to TRBD2. CDR1 is DFQATT, CDR2 SNEGSKA, per germline (reference sequence). The CDR3 contains 13 residues. The CDR3 DNA reads as TGCAGGACTAGCGGGGGGGAGGGAGAGACCCAGTACTTC. As protein: CRTSGGEGETQYF.

V gene TRBV3-1 combines with J gene TRBJ2-4; D gene unclear. Trimming pared 0 bases from V and 8 bases from J, leaving 2 bases between. The CDR3 has 11 amino acids. From germline, CDR1 is LGHDT and CDR2 YNNKEL (reference sequence). CDR3 protein: CASSQDDIQYF. Here the CDR3 DNA reads TGTGCCAGCAGCCAAGACGACATTCAGTACTTC.

The rearrangement links TRBV6-5 to TRBJ2-1, with 8 positions matching TRBD2. The CDR3 contains 12 residues. From germline, CDR1 is MNHEY and CDR2 SVGAGI. The CDR3 reads CGSRGAYNEQFF. The DNA for the CDR3 is TGTGGCTCGCGGGGGGCTTACAATGAGCAGTTCTTC.

This chain links TRBV29-1 with TRBJ2-1, with D possibly matching TRBD2 (6 bases). Germline CDR1 SQVTM, CDR2 ANQGSEA. The CDR3 has 12 amino acids. Trimming removed 4 bases from V and 5 bases from J, with 9 bases in between. In DNA form, the CDR3 reads TGCAGCGTTGTGGAGGGAGACAATGAGCAGTTCTTC. Its protein is CSVVEGDNEQFF.

The chain combines TRBV20-1 with TRBJ2-1; the D gene is possibly TRBD1 (6 bases). V was shortened by 5 bases and J by 0 bases, with 11 bases between the two germline ends. The CDR3 is 14 amino acids. The V gene's germline CDR1 is DFQATT and CDR2 SNEGSKA (reference sequence). CDR3 loop: CSAETGSSYNEQFF. CDR3 bases: TGCAGTGCTGAGACAGGTAGCTCCTACAATGAGCAGTTCTTC.